The 17 T cell receptor beta chains below come from one sample, sequenced in a study of blood T cells in healthy people across ages. The authors ran a second PCR of 7 to 11 cycles using a sample-barcoded 5' primer and a J-beta primer mix. Using its own MiXCR run on the 5' RACE reads, TCRdb lists one record per CDR3 protein. The sample shows 700,000 or so distinct CDR3 sequences, 35% to 50% of them seen only once. The sequencing sample was made of blood. The receptors come from a man older than 75 in good health.

This chain uses TRBV6-5 with TRBJ1-2; D not certain. The CDR3 covers 14 residues. Germline V CDR1 and CDR2: MNHEY, SVGAGI. V shed 6 bases and J shed 8 bases, with 19 bases lying between them. In DNA form, the CDR3 reads TGTGCCAGCAGCTCCGGGAGGCAACGGGCGGGCTACACCTTC. Translation: CASSSGRQRAGYTF.

The chain joins TRBV10-3 to TRBJ1-5, with D hard to call. Per the germline V gene, CDR1 is ENHRY and CDR2 is SYGVKD. The CDR3 has 14 amino acids. V was shortened by 6 bases and J by 1 base, with 10 bases between the two germline ends. The CDR3 coding sequence is TGTGCCATCAGGGACCAAAGAAGCAATCAGCCCCAGCATTTT. This sequence encodes CAIRDQRSNQPQHF.

CDR3: CSVDYLGQGKEQYF. Here the CDR3 DNA reads TGCAGCGTTGATTATCTGGGACAGGGGAAGGAGCAGTACTTC. The chain links TRBV29-1 to TRBJ2-5; 10 positions match TRBD1. This CDR3 is built from 14 residues. From germline, CDR1 is SQVTM and CDR2 ANQGSEA. After removal of 3 bases from V and 11 bases from J, the junction contained 12 bases not matched to a gene. The complete variable domain, with remaining parts taken from reference TRBV29-1 and TRBJ2-5, reads SAVISQKPSRDICQRGTSLTIQCQVDSQVTMMFWYRQQPGQSLTLIATANQGSEATYESGFVIDKFPISRPNLTFSTLTVSNMSPEDSSIYLCSVDYLGQGKEQYFGPGTRLLVL.

This clonotype appeared a few times. Just one base apart from a much larger clone, this may be a read error. The chain carries TRBV20-1 and TRBJ1-2; 8 nucleotides line up with TRBD1. From germline, CDR1 is DFQATT and CDR2 SNEGSKA (reference sequence). CDR3 length: 14 amino acids. J gave up 2 bases and V 3 bases, and 5 bases lay outside the gene matches. The chain's CDR3 is CSASTTGDNYGYTF. The CDR3 DNA follows: TGCAGTGCTAGTACGACAGGGGACAACTATGGCTACACCTTC.

Only a few counts were recorded for this clonotype. The chain is built from TRBV4-3 and TRBJ1-2; 11 positions match TRBD1. CDR3 length: 15 residues. Trimming removed 1 base from V and 8 bases from J; junction bases left unmatched: 6. The germline CDR1 and CDR2 sequences are LGHNA and YSLEER. The DNA for the CDR3 is TGCGCCAGCAGCCAAGGGACAGGGGGCATTGGAGGCTACACCTTC. Translating gives CASSQGTGGIGGYTF.

This rearrangement joins TRBV6-5 to TRBJ2-3; weak D call: TRBD2 (5 bases). Trimming shortened V by 2 bases and J by 2 bases, and 8 bases separated the two germline ends. Per germline, CDR1 MNHEY and CDR2 SVGAGI. This CDR3 has 14 residues. CDR3 bases: TGTGCCAGCAGTTACCAGCGGCCCACAGATACGCAGTATTTT. Its translation is CASSYQRPTDTQYF.

This clonotype came up a few times. The chain couples TRBV28 to TRBJ1-1, with TRBD1 matching over 8 bases. Germline loops: CDR1 MDHEN, CDR2 SYDVKM. The V and J ends lost 2 bases and 1 base, in that order; junction bases with no gene match: 3. This CDR3 has 15 amino acids. This chain's CDR3 is CASSLLDRENTEAFF. The DNA of the CDR3 is TGTGCCAGCAGTTTACTGGACAGGGAGAACACTGAAGCTTTCTTT. The full variable domain, its missing parts supplied by reference TRBV28 and TRBJ1-1, is DVKVTQSSRYLVKRTGEKVFLECVQDMDHENMFWYRQDPGLGLRLIYFSYDVKMKEKGDIPEGYSVSREKKERFSLILESASTNQTSMYLCASSLLDRENTEAFFGQGTRLTVV.

The rearrangement links TRBV20-1 to TRBJ2-7; TRBD1 matches 10 bases. The CDR3 runs to 14 residues. Germline CDR1 is DFQATT and CDR2 is SNEGSKA (reference sequence). V trimming: 6 bases; J trimming: 3 bases; junction bases outside the gene matches: 8. The CDR3 is CSAKTGGAGYEQYF. The CDR3, as DNA: TGCAGTGCGAAGACAGGGGGCGCGGGCTACGAGCAGTACTTC.

The chain recombines TRBV5-1 with TRBJ2-7; D is perhaps TRBD1 or TRBD2 (5 bases each). The CDR3 consists of 13 residues. Germline V lookup: CDR1 SGHRS, CDR2 YFSETQ. V lost 7 bases to trimming and J lost 2 bases, with 13 bases between them. CDR3 coding DNA: TGCGCCAGCGGGGACCTTAGAACCTACGAGCAGTACTTC. It yields the protein CASGDLRTYEQYF.

About this clonotype itself: Since a much larger clone is just one base distant, this may be a read error. This chain connects TRBV10-1 to TRBJ2-3; D is undetermined. CDR3 size: 15 residues. Trimming pared 2 bases from V and 5 bases from J, leaving 14 bases between. Per germline, CDR1 WNHNN and CDR2 SYGVQD (reference sequence). The CDR3 protein is CASSEPIDPIDTQYF. The CDR3 nucleotides read TGCGCCAGCAGTGAGCCGATAGACCCCATAGATACGCAGTATTTT.

J is TRBJ2-2 and V is TRBV4-2; 10 nucleotides match TRBD2. Trimming cost V 0 bases and J 1 base; bases outside gene matches: 5. CDR1 is LGHNA, CDR2 YNFKEQ, per germline. The CDR3 runs to 18 residues. CDR3 sequence reads: CASSQDQLAGLNTGELFF. The CDR3, as DNA: TGTGCCAGCAGCCAAGATCAACTAGCGGGGCTGAACACCGGGGAGCTGTTTTTT.

Ten or more counts support this clonotype. The genes are TRBV20-1 and TRBJ2-7; 8 bases fit TRBD1. CDR1 and CDR2 (germline): DFQATT, SNEGSKA (reference sequence). CDR3 size: 15 residues. The V and J ends lost 5 bases and 3 bases, in that order; junction bases with no gene match: 12. The CDR3 loop is CSASDPGQVYYEQYF. The DNA of the CDR3 is TGCAGTGCTTCAGACCCGGGACAGGTATACTACGAGCAGTACTTC.

Many counts were recorded for this clonotype. V and J are TRBV14 and TRBJ2-1; no definite D call. CDR3 size: 13 residues. CDR1 and CDR2 (germline): SGHDN, FVKESK. V was cut by 0 bases and J by 6 bases, with 6 bases left in between. CDR3 sequence reads: CASSQDRLNEQFF. CDR3 DNA: TGTGCCAGCAGCCAAGATCGACTCAATGAGCAGTTCTTC.

The rearrangement uses TRBV28 and TRBJ2-5, with 9 bases that match TRBD1. With 6 bases clipped from V and 5 bases from J, the junction kept 13 bases outside the gene matches. Germline values: CDR1 MDHEN, CDR2 SYDVKM. This CDR3 has 16 residues. The CDR3 region has the DNA TGTGCCAGCAGAACCGAACAGGGGGCAGGAGAGGAGACCCAGTACTTC. Translation gives CASRTEQGAGEETQYF.

The chain joins TRBV14 to TRBJ2-7; TRBD2 aligns across 9 bases. The CDR3 spans 15 residues. In germline, CDR1 is SGHDN, CDR2 FVKESK. V shed 4 bases and J 7 bases; nucleotides not matched to a gene: 11. This CDR3 reads CASSPLGAGGDEQYF. The DNA for the CDR3 is TGTGCCAGCAGCCCCCTGGGGGCGGGAGGGGATGAGCAGTACTTC. Using reference TRBV14 and TRBJ2-7 for the parts outside the CDR3, the full variable domain is EAGVTQFPSHSVIEKGQTVTLRCDPISGHDNLYWYRRVMGKEIKFLLHFVKESKQDESGMPNNRFLAERTGGTYSTLKVQPAELEDSGVYFCASSPLGAGGDEQYFGPGTRLTVT.

This clonotype showed up just a few times. V gene TRBV28 combines with J gene TRBJ2-5; tentatively, D is TRBD1 (6 bases). V was pared by 5 bases and J by 3 bases, with 13 bases between. The CDR3 runs 14 residues. Per the germline V gene, CDR1 is MDHEN and CDR2 is SYDVKM. The chain's CDR3 is CASSLITGKETQYF. CDR3 nucleotide sequence: TGTGCCAGCAGTCTTATAACAGGGAAAGAGACCCAGTACTTC.

This chain links TRBV7-9 with TRBJ2-2; weak D call: TRBD1 (6 bases). Trimming shortened V by 6 bases and J by 7 bases, and 18 bases separated the two germline ends. The CDR3 is 15 residues long. Germline V gene lookup returns CDR1 SEHNR and CDR2 FQNEAQ (reference sequence). The CDR3 DNA is TGTGCCAGCAGTCTCGGGACAACTCCCGGCGGGGAGCTGTTTTTT. Protein sequence: CASSLGTTPGGELFF.